A selection of T cell receptor beta chains follows, all from one sample in a study of T cell responses to AZD1222 COVID-19 vaccine. TCRdb's copy holds only in-frame clones and misses some; the assay was immunoSEQ multiplex PCR. The sample has about 110,000 clones, approximately 90% seen once; the top ten hold around 3.3%. Source: peripheral blood, taken on day 0 of MenACWY control vaccination. The receptor set was obtained from an adult in good health. Both conserved end residues are part of each CDR3. D genes are given only for firm matches. Clone size is given for some rows only: seen once, a few or many times, or a class if the clone is expanded.

CDR3 DNA: TGCGCCAGCAGGGAGGGGGCTAGCGGGGCCCACGGGGCATACAATGAGCAGTTCTTC; CDR3 protein: CASREGASGAHGAYNEQFF; clone size: NA; V gene: TRBV5-1; J gene: TRBJ2-1; D gene: TRBD2
CDR3 DNA: TGTGCCAGCACCCTGGCAGGAGACCATGGCTACACCTTC; CDR3 protein: CASTLAGDHGYTF; clone size: few; V gene: TRBV7-2; J gene: TRBJ1-2; D gene: NA
CDR3 DNA: TGTGCCTGGAGTTCAAGGCAAATCTACACTGAAGCTTTCTTT; CDR3 protein: CAWSSRQIYTEAFF; clone size: NA; V gene: TRBV30; J gene: TRBJ1-1; D gene: NA
CDR3 DNA: TGCGCCAGCAGCCATACTCGGACAGGGTACGACACTGAAGCTTTCTTT; CDR3 protein: CASSHTRTGYDTEAFF; clone size: NA; V gene: TRBV5-1; J gene: TRBJ1-1; D gene: TRBD1
CDR3 DNA: TGTGCCAGCAGCTTGGCAGCGGGGGCCTCCGAGCAGTTCTTC; CDR3 protein: CASSLAAGASEQFF; clone size: NA; V gene: TRBV5-6; J gene: TRBJ2-1; D gene: TRBD2
CDR3 DNA: TGTGCCAGCAACGGGGGGACAGGGCCTACCGGGGAGCTGTTTTTT; CDR3 protein: CASNGGTGPTGELFF; clone size: NA; V gene: TRBV5-4; J gene: TRBJ2-2; D gene: TRBD1
CDR3 DNA: TGTGCCTGGACCCGTCCTGGGGGGTACGAGCAGTACTTC; CDR3 protein: CAWTRPGGYEQYF; clone size: once; V gene: TRBV30; J gene: TRBJ2-7; D gene: NA
CDR3 DNA: TGTGCCAGCAGCTTGACCCACGGGACGGAGCCCTACGAGCAGTACTTC; CDR3 protein: CASSLTHGTEPYEQYF; clone size: NA; V gene: TRBV5-4; J gene: TRBJ2-7; D gene: NA
CDR3 DNA: TGTGCCAGCAGCGGAGGACAGGGCGCAAATCAGCCCCAGCATTTT; CDR3 protein: CASSGGQGANQPQHF; clone size: NA; V gene: TRBV7-2; J gene: TRBJ1-5; D gene: TRBD1
CDR3 DNA: TGTGCCAGCAGCTTAATATGGGGCGCGGGAACCGGGGAGCTGTTTTTT; CDR3 protein: CASSLIWGAGTGELFF; clone size: NA; V gene: TRBV7-2; J gene: TRBJ2-2; D gene: NA
CDR3 DNA: TGTGCCTGGAGTGCTGGTAACAATGAGCAGTTCTTC; CDR3 protein: CAWSAGNNEQFF; clone size: once; V gene: TRBV30; J gene: TRBJ2-1; D gene: NA
CDR3 DNA: TGTGCCAGCAGTCGGGGGTCCGGGGAGCTGTTTTTT; CDR3 protein: CASSRGSGELFF; clone size: NA; V gene: TRBV7-9; J gene: TRBJ2-2; D gene: NA
CDR3 DNA: TGTGCCAGCACGCCAACAGGGATCTCTGCCACTGAAGCTTTCTTT; CDR3 protein: CASTPTGISATEAFF; clone size: NA; V gene: TRBV27; J gene: TRBJ1-1; D gene: NA
CDR3 DNA: TGTGCCAGCAGCCCCTCCGGGACACAAAATTCACCCCTCCACTTT; CDR3 protein: CASSPSGTQNSPLHF; clone size: NA; V gene: TRBV9; J gene: TRBJ1-6; D gene: NA
CDR3 DNA: TGTGCCAGCAGTTTACCCCACAGGGTGGAAGCACCCCTCCACTTT; CDR3 protein: CASSLPHRVEAPLHF; clone size: NA; V gene: TRBV28; J gene: TRBJ1-6; D gene: NA
CDR3 DNA: TGTGCCAGCAGTCTAAACCCCCGACAGGGGTATGGCTACACCTTC; CDR3 protein: CASSLNPRQGYGYTF; clone size: NA; V gene: TRBV7-2; J gene: TRBJ1-2; D gene: TRBD1
CDR3 DNA: TGCGCCAGCAGCTTGGGACAGGGTGAGACCCAGTACTTC; CDR3 protein: CASSLGQGETQYF; clone size: NA; V gene: TRBV5-1; J gene: TRBJ2-5; D gene: TRBD1
CDR3 DNA: TGCGCCAGCAGCCAAGCTCGGGTGACTAATGAAAAACTGTTTTTT; CDR3 protein: CASSQARVTNEKLFF; clone size: NA; V gene: TRBV4-3; J gene: TRBJ1-4; D gene: NA
CDR3 DNA: TGTGCCAGCAGTTACATAGAAGGGGAGCAGTACTTC; CDR3 protein: CASSYIEGEQYF; clone size: NA; V gene: TRBV6-6; J gene: TRBJ2-7; D gene: NA
CDR3 DNA: TGTGCCAGCAGCCAAGCTAGCTCGGCCAAAAACATTCAGTACTTC; CDR3 protein: CASSQASSAKNIQYF; clone size: NA; V gene: TRBV14; J gene: TRBJ2-4; D gene: NA
CDR3 DNA: TGTGCCAGCAGGGGGCGGGGCGAGCAGTACTTC; CDR3 protein: CASRGRGEQYF; clone size: few; V gene: TRBV2; J gene: TRBJ2-7; D gene: NA
CDR3 DNA: TGTGCCAGCAGCAGGCTCTACGAGCAGTACTTC; CDR3 protein: CASSRLYEQYF; clone size: once; V gene: TRBV12-3/TRBV12-4; J gene: TRBJ2-7; D gene: NA
CDR3 DNA: TGTGCCAGCAGCTTAGAGGCAGGGTTTGGCTACACCTTC; CDR3 protein: CASSLEAGFGYTF; clone size: once; V gene: TRBV7-9; J gene: TRBJ1-2; D gene: NA
CDR3 DNA: TGTGCCAGCAGTTTCGGTGAAGGACAGGGGGGCCGAAACACCATATATTTT; CDR3 protein: CASSFGEGQGGRNTIYF; clone size: NA; V gene: TRBV5-5; J gene: TRBJ1-3; D gene: TRBD1
CDR3 DNA: TGTGCCAGCAGTGACCCCAGGACAATCTCCTATGGCTACACCTTC; CDR3 protein: CASSDPRTISYGYTF; clone size: NA; V gene: TRBV6-1; J gene: TRBJ1-2; D gene: NA
CDR3 DNA: TGTGCCAGCAGCGTGCGGGGGCGACGTCAAGAGACCCAGTACTTC; CDR3 protein: CASSVRGRRQETQYF; clone size: NA; V gene: TRBV9; J gene: TRBJ2-5; D gene: NA
CDR3 DNA: TGCGCCAGCAGCTTGCTGGGGATGAAGTACGAGCAGTACTTC; CDR3 protein: CASSLLGMKYEQYF; clone size: NA; V gene: TRBV5-1; J gene: TRBJ2-7; D gene: NA
CDR3 DNA: TGTGCCAGCAGCCAAGATTGGGCGGGGGGTGCGGACGAGCAGTACTTC; CDR3 protein: CASSQDWAGGADEQYF; clone size: NA; V gene: TRBV4-2; J gene: TRBJ2-7; D gene: TRBD2
CDR3 DNA: TGTGCCAGCAGCCTCGGACAGGTTAGATCACCCCTCCACTTT; CDR3 protein: CASSLGQVRSPLHF; clone size: NA; V gene: TRBV7-2; J gene: TRBJ1-6; D gene: TRBD1
CDR3 DNA: TGTGCCAGCAGTTACGACGGGGGGAACACTGAAGCTTTCTTT; CDR3 protein: CASSYDGGNTEAFF; clone size: once; V gene: TRBV6-5; J gene: TRBJ1-1; D gene: NA
CDR3 DNA: TGTGCCAGCAGATCCTTTCAGGGTGAAGCTTTCTTT; CDR3 protein: CASRSFQGEAFF; clone size: few; V gene: TRBV25-1; J gene: TRBJ1-1; D gene: NA
CDR3 DNA: TGTGCCAGCAGCTCTCGTGGCGGGGGGGCCGAGTGGGAGCAGTTCTTC; CDR3 protein: CASSSRGGGAEWEQFF; clone size: NA; V gene: TRBV5-4; J gene: TRBJ2-1; D gene: TRBD2
CDR3 DNA: TGTGCCAGTAGTATAGTTGTCTCGAACACCGGGGAGCTGTTTTTT; CDR3 protein: CASSIVVSNTGELFF; clone size: NA; V gene: TRBV19; J gene: TRBJ2-2; D gene: NA
CDR3 DNA: TGTGCCAGCAGTTTGACAGGTCGGATGAACACTGAAGCTTTCTTT; CDR3 protein: CASSLTGRMNTEAFF; clone size: once; V gene: TRBV28; J gene: TRBJ1-1; D gene: NA
CDR3 DNA: TGTGCCAGCAGCCAGCAGAGTGGGGAGCAGTACTTC; CDR3 protein: CASSQQSGEQYF; clone size: few; V gene: TRBV14; J gene: TRBJ2-7; D gene: NA
CDR3 DNA: TGTGCCAGTACCCAAGCGGACAGGGCAGCTGAAAAACTGTTTTTT; CDR3 protein: CASTQADRAAEKLFF; clone size: once; V gene: TRBV19; J gene: TRBJ1-4; D gene: TRBD1
CDR3 DNA: TGTGCCAGCAGCCCGACGGGAAGTTTGGGGTACGAGCAGTACTTC; CDR3 protein: CASSPTGSLGYEQYF; clone size: NA; V gene: TRBV3-1/TRBV3-2; J gene: TRBJ2-7; D gene: NA
CDR3 DNA: TGTGCCAGCAGCGTTACTAGCGGGGCTAGCACAGATACGCAGTATTTT; CDR3 protein: CASSVTSGASTDTQYF; clone size: NA; V gene: TRBV3-1/TRBV3-2; J gene: TRBJ2-3; D gene: TRBD2
CDR3 DNA: TGTGCCAGCAGTCTACAGGGTACCTATGGCTACACCTTC; CDR3 protein: CASSLQGTYGYTF; clone size: NA; V gene: TRBV27; J gene: TRBJ1-2; D gene: NA
CDR3 DNA: TGTGCCAGCAGCAAAAGGGGGACAGGGAGGACTGAAGCTTTCTTT; CDR3 protein: CASSKRGTGRTEAFF; clone size: once; V gene: TRBV21-1; J gene: TRBJ1-1; D gene: NA
CDR3 DNA: TGTGCCAGCAGCCCAGGACAGGGGGCCGACAATGAGCAGTTCTTC; CDR3 protein: CASSPGQGADNEQFF; clone size: NA; V gene: TRBV11-3; J gene: TRBJ2-1; D gene: TRBD1
CDR3 DNA: TGTGCCAGCAGCCCCAATAGGGTGAACACTGAAGCTTTCTTT; CDR3 protein: CASSPNRVNTEAFF; clone size: NA; V gene: TRBV6-2/TRBV6-3; J gene: TRBJ1-1; D gene: NA
CDR3 DNA: TGTGCCAGCAGCATGGGACAGAACACTGAAGCTTTCTTT; CDR3 protein: CASSMGQNTEAFF; clone size: NA; V gene: TRBV7-3; J gene: TRBJ1-1; D gene: NA
CDR3 DNA: TGCGCCAGCAGCTTCCCTGACGGCACAGATACGCAGTATTTT; CDR3 protein: CASSFPDGTDTQYF; clone size: NA; V gene: TRBV5-1; J gene: TRBJ2-3; D gene: NA
CDR3 DNA: TGTGCCAGCAGCGTGACAGGGAGTCGAAACACCGGGGAGCTGTTTTTT; CDR3 protein: CASSVTGSRNTGELFF; clone size: NA; V gene: TRBV5-5; J gene: TRBJ2-2; D gene: TRBD1
CDR3 DNA: TGTGCCACTGGGCAGGGGAACTATGAGCAGTTCTTC; CDR3 protein: CATGQGNYEQFF; clone size: NA; V gene: TRBV12-3/TRBV12-4; J gene: TRBJ2-1; D gene: NA
CDR3 DNA: TGTGCCAGCAGCCTACAGGGGAATGGCTACACCTTC; CDR3 protein: CASSLQGNGYTF; clone size: once; V gene: TRBV5-4; J gene: TRBJ1-2; D gene: TRBD1
CDR3 DNA: TGTGCCAGCAGCTTGAGGGAGGAGACCCAGTACTTC; CDR3 protein: CASSLREETQYF; clone size: NA; V gene: TRBV7-2; J gene: TRBJ2-5; D gene: NA
CDR3 DNA: TGTGCCAGCAGCTTGGGCGTAGGTGTACAGGGGGCAATGAACTCACCCCTCCACTTT; CDR3 protein: CASSLGVGVQGAMNSPLHF; clone size: once; V gene: TRBV5-4; J gene: TRBJ1-6; D gene: TRBD1
CDR3 DNA: TGTGCCAGCTCACCAGTCTCGGGGGTCGGCAATCAGCCCCAGCATTTT; CDR3 protein: CASSPVSGVGNQPQHF; clone size: NA; V gene: TRBV18; J gene: TRBJ1-5; D gene: NA
CDR3 DNA: TGTGCCAGCAGCCAAGTGGAGACAGGGCACGGCTACACCTTC; CDR3 protein: CASSQVETGHGYTF; clone size: NA; V gene: TRBV4-2; J gene: TRBJ1-2; D gene: TRBD1
CDR3 DNA: TGCGCCAGCAACACGGGACAGGGAAACTATGGCTACACCTTC; CDR3 protein: CASNTGQGNYGYTF; clone size: NA; V gene: TRBV10-1; J gene: TRBJ1-2; D gene: TRBD1
CDR3 DNA: TGTGCCAGCAGCTGGACAGGGGGCAACAATCAGCCCCAGCATTTT; CDR3 protein: CASSWTGGNNQPQHF; clone size: NA; V gene: TRBV6-2/TRBV6-3; J gene: TRBJ1-5; D gene: TRBD1